This T cell receptor (beta chain) stems from a study of T cell responses to AZD1222 COVID-19 vaccine. The CDR3 is 15 residues long. V shed 4 bases and J shed 2 bases, with 15 bases lying between them. Germline loops: CDR1 SGHRS, CDR2 YFSETQ. To note about this clone: The target antigen is unknown.

Whole-study results and caveats: An increase in Spike-specific TCR breadth and depth was observed after two AZD1222 doses. The donor group comprised mostly white British people and more females; the analysis possibly underestimated clonal diversity. Unmutated variant regions reportedly attract nearly half of all spike-specific TCRs. Recipients of AZD1222 seropositive at baseline numbered only 5 or 6.

The table came from immunoSEQ multiplex PCR; TCRdb's copy has only in-frame clones and leaves some out. Of 100,000 to 120,000 clones in the sample, approximately 94% were seen once. The source was peripheral blood, collected 28 days after the second AZD1222 dose. This clonotype originated in an adult who received the AZD1222 COVID-19 vaccine. This sequence joins TRBV5-1 and TRBJ1-1; D possibly corresponds to TRBD1 (6 bases). The DNA for the CDR3 is TGCGCCAGCAGCCGACGGACAGACCAAAACACTGAAGCTTTCTTT. Its protein product is CASSRRTDQNTEAFF.